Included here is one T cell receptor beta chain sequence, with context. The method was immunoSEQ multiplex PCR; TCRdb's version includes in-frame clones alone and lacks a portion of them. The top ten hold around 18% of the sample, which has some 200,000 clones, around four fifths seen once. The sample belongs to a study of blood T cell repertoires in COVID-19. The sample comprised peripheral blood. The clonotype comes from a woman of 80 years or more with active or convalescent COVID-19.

The CDR3 sequence is CASSYLSDYGYTF. As DNA, the CDR3 is TGTGCCAGCAGTTACCTAAGCGACTATGGCTACACCTTC. This sequence joins TRBV6-2 or TRBV6-3 and TRBJ1-2; D not certain. The CDR3 has 13 residues. Germline V CDR1 and CDR2: MNHEY, SVGEGT. Trimming shortened V by 2 bases and J by 3 bases, and 7 bases separated the two germline ends.